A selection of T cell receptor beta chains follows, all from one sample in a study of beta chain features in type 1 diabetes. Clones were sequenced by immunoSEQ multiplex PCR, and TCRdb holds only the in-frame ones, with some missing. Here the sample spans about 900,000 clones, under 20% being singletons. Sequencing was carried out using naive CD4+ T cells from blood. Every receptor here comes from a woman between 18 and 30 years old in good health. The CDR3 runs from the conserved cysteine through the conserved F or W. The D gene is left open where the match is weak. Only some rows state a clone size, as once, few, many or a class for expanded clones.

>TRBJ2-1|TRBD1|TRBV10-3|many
TGTGCCATCAGTGACACCGGGACAGAGTTCTTC
CAISDTGTEFF
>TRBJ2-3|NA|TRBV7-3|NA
TGTGCCAGCAGCCCGCACACAGATACGCAGTATTTT
CASSPHTDTQYF
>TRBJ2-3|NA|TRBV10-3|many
TGTGCCATCAGTGAGTCGAGACAGTACACAGATACGCAGTATTTT
CAISESRQYTDTQYF
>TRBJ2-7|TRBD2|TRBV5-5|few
TGTGCCAGCAGTCGACTAGCGGGTTACGACGAGCAGTACTTC
CASSRLAGYDEQYF
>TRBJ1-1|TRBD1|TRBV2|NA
TGTGCCAGCAGGGGACAGGGGAACACTGAAGCTTTCTTT
CASRGQGNTEAFF
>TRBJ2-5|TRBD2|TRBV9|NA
TGTGCCAGCAGCGCTAGCGGGAGGCAAGAGACCCAGTACTTC
CASSASGRQETQYF
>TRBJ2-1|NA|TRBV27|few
TGTGCCAGCAGTTTACGCCAGCCGAGCTCCTACAATGAGCAGTTCTTC
CASSLRQPSSYNEQFF
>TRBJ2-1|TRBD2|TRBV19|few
TGTGCCAGTACCGAAAATGGCGGGAGGCAAAATGAGCAGTTCTTC
CASTENGGRQNEQFF
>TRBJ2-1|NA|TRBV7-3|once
TGTGCCAGCAGCTTGGGGGGTGGGCCCCCAATCTACAATGAGCAGTTCTTC
CASSLGGGPPIYNEQFF
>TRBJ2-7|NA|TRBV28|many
TGTGCCAGCAGTTTACGTGGCGAGCAGTACTTC
CASSLRGEQYF
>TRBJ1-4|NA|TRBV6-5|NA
TGTGCCAGCAGTTATCGAGGGGGACATGAAAAACTGTTTTTT
CASSYRGGHEKLFF
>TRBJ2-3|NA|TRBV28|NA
TGTGCCAGCAGGGACTCCACAGATACGCAGTATTTT
CASRDSTDTQYF
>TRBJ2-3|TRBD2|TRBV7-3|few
TGTGCCAGCAGCCTTCGACTAGCGGGAGATGGGACAGATACGCAGTATTTT
CASSLRLAGDGTDTQYF
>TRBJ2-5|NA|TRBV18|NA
TGTGCCAGCTCACCAGGCCCTAGGGAGACCCAGTACTTC
CASSPGPRETQYF
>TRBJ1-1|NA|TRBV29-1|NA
TGCAGCGTTGTGGGGACATTAGGAACCACTGAAGCTTTCTTT
CSVVGTLGTTEAFF
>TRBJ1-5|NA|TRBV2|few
TGTGCCAGCCAGGCGGGGTTTCGAAATCAGCCCCAGCATTTT
CASQAGFRNQPQHF
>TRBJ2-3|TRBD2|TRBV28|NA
TGTGCCAGCAGTTCACTATGGACTAGCGGGAGGGCCCGGACAGATACGCAGTATTTT
CASSSLWTSGRARTDTQYF
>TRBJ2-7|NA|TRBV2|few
TGTGCCACCGAAAGCAGGGTTGGGGGATACGAGCAGTACTTC
CATESRVGGYEQYF
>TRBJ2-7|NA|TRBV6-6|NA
TGTGCCAGCAACCCATCGGACTCTTCCTACGAGCAGTACTTC
CASNPSDSSYEQYF
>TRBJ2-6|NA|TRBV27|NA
TGCCTGAGGGGCCTACCCCTCTCTGGGGCCAACGTCCTGACTTTC
CLRGLPLSGANVLTF
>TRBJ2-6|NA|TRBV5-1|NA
TGCGCCAGCAGCCCGGACTTTTCTGGGGCCAACGTCCTGACTTTC
CASSPDFSGANVLTF
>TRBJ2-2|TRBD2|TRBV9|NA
TGTGCCAGCAGCGTCCTCACTAGCGGGACCACCGGGGAGCTGTTTTTT
CASSVLTSGTTGELFF
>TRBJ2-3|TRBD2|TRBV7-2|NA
TGTGCCAGCAGCACCCGACTAGCGGTACTTTCAGATACGCAGTATTTT
CASSTRLAVLSDTQYF
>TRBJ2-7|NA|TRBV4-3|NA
TGCGCCAGCAGCCAGTCTACAGGGAGGCTCTCCTACGAGCAGTACTTC
CASSQSTGRLSYEQYF
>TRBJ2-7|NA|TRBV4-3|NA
TGCGCCAGCAGCCAAGTCCAGGGGGGATTCTACGAGCAGTACTTC
CASSQVQGGFYEQYF
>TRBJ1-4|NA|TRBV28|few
TGTGCCAGCAGTTTACTGTTGGGAACTAATGAAAAACTGTTTTTT
CASSLLLGTNEKLFF
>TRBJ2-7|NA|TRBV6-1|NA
TGTGCCAGCAGTGAATCCTACGGATACGAGCAGTACTTC
CASSESYGYEQYF
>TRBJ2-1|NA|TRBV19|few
TGTGCCAGTAGGGACGGGACAATTTACAATGAGCAGTTCTTC
CASRDGTIYNEQFF
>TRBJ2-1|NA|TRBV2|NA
TGTGCCAGCATGTTTAATCCGAATGAGCAGTTCTTC
CASMFNPNEQFF